The subject of this entry is one T cell receptor beta chain. Its specificity is unknown. Other DNA sequences in the sample encode the same CDR3. The data belong to a study of CD8+ T cells in alopecia areata. Study-level findings and limits: Lesional scalp exceeded normal scalp in clonality, especially in alopecia totalis/universalis. TCR sharing was clearer in mice than between patients, perhaps partly owing to patient HLA diversity.

PBMC-derived CD4+ and CD8+ T cells were sorted. RNA was isolated and reverse transcribed to cDNA, the sequencing template. TCRdb keeps only in-frame clones here, not all; method: immunoSEQ multiplex PCR. In the table there are over 150,000 clones, 45% to 70% of which are singletons. Germline V gene lookup returns CDR1 SGDLS and CDR2 YYNGEE. Between the trimmed V and J ends, which lost 0 bases and 4 bases, there was a span of 8 bases. The CDR3 covers 13 residues. The source is a human donor in good health. The sample was CD8+ T cells sorted from blood. V is TRBV9 and J is TRBJ2-7; tentatively, D is TRBD1 (5 bases). As DNA, the CDR3 is TGTGCCAGCAGCGTAGGAAACAGGTACGAGCAGTACTTC. Its translation is CASSVGNRYEQYF.